A selection of T cell receptor beta chains follows, all from one sample in a study of T cells in localized non-small cell lung cancer. Profiled with immunoSEQ multiplex PCR; TCRdb holds only in-frame clones, not every one. The sample records roughly 27,000 clones, approximately 90% being singletons. Sample: peripheral blood, taken before any cancer treatment. The origin of the receptors is a female donor of 60 years or more with stage I lung adenocarcinoma. CDR3s include the opening cysteine and the closing phenylalanine or tryptophan. Each record gives: V gene, CDR3 protein.

v_gene: TRBV6-1
CDR3aa: CASLGRNIAYEQYF

v_gene: TRBV7-7
CDR3aa: CASSLAGGSSEQFF

v_gene: TRBV5-4
CDR3aa: CASSLVRGEPNTGELFF

v_gene: TRBV11-2
CDR3aa: CASRTSGGQETQYF

v_gene: TRBV18
CDR3aa: CASSPSGTGSGYTF

v_gene: TRBV7-9
CDR3aa: CASSLGSGTGWTGELFF

v_gene: TRBV7-2
CDR3aa: CASSLGGGNTEAFF

v_gene: TRBV21-1
CDR3aa: CASSKVLLTDTQYF

v_gene: TRBV2
CDR3aa: CASSERVWGLADQETQYF

v_gene: TRBV9
CDR3aa: CASSAGRVGGRTEAFF

v_gene: TRBV12-5
CDR3aa: CASGPGQASNQPQHF

v_gene: TRBV6-5
CDR3aa: CASSLEEAPLYGYTF

v_gene: TRBV2
CDR3aa: CASTENPDRGREQYF

v_gene: TRBV25-1
CDR3aa: CASSESSGGDTEAFF

v_gene: TRBV7-9
CDR3aa: CASSLREAAEAFF

v_gene: TRBV28
CDR3aa: CASSLGQGHNEQFF

v_gene: TRBV7-9
CDR3aa: CASSPVGAASPGELFF

v_gene: TRBV5-6
CDR3aa: CASSPSQGSNQPQHF

v_gene: TRBV6-4
CDR3aa: CASITKRGNNTGELFF

v_gene: TRBV4-1
CDR3aa: CASSQDEGHSNQPQHF

v_gene: TRBV4-2
CDR3aa: CASSQPPGGATGANVLTF

v_gene: TRBV28
CDR3aa: CASPGGQGGSAEAFF

v_gene: TRBV18
CDR3aa: CASSPGLADEQFF

v_gene: TRBV28
CDR3aa: CASSEAGGQYF

v_gene: TRBV11-2
CDR3aa: CASGAPGGSTDTQYF

v_gene: TRBV29-1
CDR3aa: CSVLPGDTQYF

v_gene: TRBV29-1
CDR3aa: CSVEKVAGGTNNEQFF

v_gene: TRBV28
CDR3aa: CASSLRGYTEAFF

v_gene: TRBV21-1
CDR3aa: CASSILKDRDLGNTIYF

v_gene: TRBV29-1
CDR3aa: CSVDSGGTDTQYF

v_gene: TRBV5-1
CDR3aa: CASSFIQQETQYF

v_gene: TRBV19
CDR3aa: CASMTGTGINEQYF

v_gene: TRBV7-2
CDR3aa: CASSLAAWGQGRNQPQHF

v_gene: TRBV11-3
CDR3aa: CASSLVGTGPQYF

v_gene: TRBV5-1
CDR3aa: CASSSQGVQVGYTF

v_gene: TRBV29-1
CDR3aa: CSVGTRQGAYTEAFF

v_gene: TRBV2
CDR3aa: CASKPWSEETQYF

v_gene: TRBV7-9
CDR3aa: CASSFSSRGNTIYF

v_gene: TRBV6-1
CDR3aa: CASSEASVNEQFF

v_gene: TRBV30
CDR3aa: CAWTTLWDRGPTGANVLTF

v_gene: TRBV14
CDR3aa: CASSQLRDRPYEQYF

v_gene: TRBV2
CDR3aa: CASNLEGFTGANVLTF

v_gene: TRBV5-1
CDR3aa: CASRIIQSTYGYTF

v_gene: TRBV7-9
CDR3aa: CASSFDSLDTQYF

v_gene: TRBV30
CDR3aa: CAWSGYRGTEAFF

v_gene: TRBV5-6
CDR3aa: CASRWTGGSFSEAFF

v_gene: TRBV5-1
CDR3aa: CASSALLAGSEETQYF

v_gene: TRBV27
CDR3aa: CASSFKGQGNNQPQHF

v_gene: TRBV18
CDR3aa: CASSPPVGQGANHQETQYF

v_gene: TRBV7-9
CDR3aa: CASSNQITGELFF

v_gene: TRBV5-1
CDR3aa: CASSLGDRAYGYTF

v_gene: TRBV7-2
CDR3aa: CASRPRTGYGYTF

v_gene: TRBV20-1
CDR3aa: CSASAGKGYTF

v_gene: TRBV19
CDR3aa: CASSIGGMGQETQYF

v_gene: TRBV7-8
CDR3aa: CASSLATTGNGYTF

v_gene: TRBV5-1
CDR3aa: CASSFRPDTEAFF